This T cell receptor (beta chain) is from a study of tumor-infiltrating lymphocytes in oesophageal squamous cell carcinoma. The V gene end was trimmed by 4 bases and the J gene end by 5 bases; junction bases not matched to a gene: 8. The CDR3 spans 17 residues. Per germline, CDR1 KGHDR and CDR2 SFDVKD. This clonotype was found many times. TCRdb recomputed calls from the PCR reads with MiXCR, one row per CDR3 protein. The sample comprises 18,000 or so distinct CDR3 sequences, 39% of which are singletons, and roughly a fifth rests with the top ten. This TCR was sampled from a male donor with esophageal squamous cell carcinoma. The V and J genes are TRBV24-1 and TRBJ2-3, with 13 bases fitting TRBD2. The sequenced material came from esophageal tumor tissue. CDR3 sequence reads: CATSDPGLAGAVDTQYF. Here the CDR3 DNA reads TGTGCCACCAGTGACCCCGGACTAGCGGGAGCCGTAGATACGCAGTATTTT.